Following are 20 T cell receptor beta chains from one sample sequenced in a study of blood T cells in healthy people across ages. A sample-barcoded 5' primer and a J-beta primer mix were used in a second PCR of roughly 6 to 11 cycles. Via MiXCR, TCRdb re-called the 5' RACE reads, giving one row per CDR3 protein. The data show roughly 800,000 distinct CDR3 sequences, with 58% seen just once and 22% held by the top ten. The sample was blood. The receptors here all came from a man aged 30-40 years in good health.

This clonotype was counted a few times. This rearrangement joins TRBV29-1 to TRBJ2-5, with D maybe TRBD2 (5 bases). Germline values: CDR1 SQVTM, CDR2 ANQGSEA. With 2 bases removed from V and 6 bases from J, the gap between germline ends came to 16 bases. The CDR3 has 14 residues. Here the CDR3 reads CSVELPRGLQTQYF. The CDR3 nucleotides are TGCAGCGTTGAATTACCCCGGGGTCTTCAGACCCAGTACTTC.

This chain links TRBV20-1 with TRBJ2-7, with D possibly being TRBD1 (6 bases). V lost 5 bases and J lost 3, with 17 bases in between. Germline lookup yields CDR1 DFQATT and CDR2 SNEGSKA (reference sequence). The CDR3 spans 14 residues. CDR3 loop: CSAAPGAESYEQYF. Here the CDR3 DNA reads TGCAGTGCTGCCCCAGGGGCAGAGAGCTACGAGCAGTACTTC.

This clonotype was seen ten or more times. J is TRBJ2-7 and V is TRBV5-1; D is possibly TRBD2 (5 bases). The CDR3 length is 15 residues. Germline loops: CDR1 SGHRS, CDR2 YFSETQ. V lost 1 base and J 1 base, leaving 12 bases between the germline ends. The CDR3: CASSLFSGPSYEQYF. The CDR3 nucleotides are TGCGCCAGCAGCTTGTTCAGCGGTCCGTCCTACGAGCAGTACTTC.

A word on this clonotype: The germline gene is not matched at one end of the junction; a read error may be the cause. The CDR3 protein is CDSSPPGVGTSGYTF. In nucleotides, the CDR3 is TGTGACAGCAGCCCGCCGGGGGTGGGTACGAGTGGCTACACCTTC. The rearrangement uses TRBV7-9 and TRBJ1-2, with a possible D match to TRBD1 (5 bases). The CDR3 extends over 15 amino acids. CDR1 and CDR2 from the germline V gene are SEHNR and FQNEAQ (reference sequence).

Only a few counts were recorded for this clonotype. The chain joins TRBV21-1 to TRBJ1-2; TRBD1 is the table's D call, not checked against the DNA. TRBV21-1 is noted as a pseudogene. The length of the CDR3 is 14 residues. CDR3 in DNA: TGTGCCAGCAGCAAACGGACAGGGAGTGTTGGCTACACCTTC. It yields the protein CASSKRTGSVGYTF.

V usage is TRBV6-5 and J usage is TRBJ2-5; a weak D match, TRBD2 (7 bases). Gene TRBJ2-7 matches the end of the DNA better, so the J call may be wrong. CDR1 is MNHEY and CDR2 is SVGAGI in the germline V gene. The CDR3 consists of 15 residues. CDR3 nucleotides: TGTGCCAGCAGTCTCACAAAGGGGGGGATGGACGAGCAGTACTTC. Protein: CASSLTKGGMDEQYF.

The sample holds a few counts of this clonotype. The chain employs TRBV29-1 and TRBJ2-5; D remains ambiguous. Germline V lookup: CDR1 SQVTM, CDR2 ANQGSEA. Trimming took 5 bases from V and 0 from J, leaving 7 bases between them. The CDR3 runs 12 residues. The chain's CDR3 is CSVYGYQETQYF. In DNA form, the CDR3 reads TGCAGCGTTTATGGGTACCAAGAGACCCAGTACTTC.

The chain couples TRBV7-9 to TRBJ2-3; D is unclear. The germline V and J ends were trimmed by 5 bases and 7 bases, with 13 bases remaining between them. The CDR3 has 13 residues. The V gene's germline CDR1 is SEHNR and CDR2 FQNEAQ (reference sequence). The CDR3 DNA sequence: TGTGCCAGCAGCCATGGCGTGGGAAATACGCAGTATTTT. Its protein is CASSHGVGNTQYF.

This chain joins TRBV10-3 and TRBJ1-3; D gene uncertain. Between the trimmed V and J ends, which lost 6 bases and 0 bases, there was a span of 6 bases. Germline V gene sequence: CDR1 ENHRY, CDR2 SYGVKD. The length of the CDR3 is 13 residues. Written as DNA, the CDR3 is TGTGCCATCAGGGGCTTCTCTGGAAACACCATATATTTT. It encodes CAIRGFSGNTIYF.

V is TRBV5-4 and J is TRBJ1-2; D unresolved. V shed 5 bases and J shed 3 bases, with 17 bases lying between them. The CDR3 is made up of 15 amino acids. CDR1 is SGHNT, CDR2 YYREEE, per germline (reference sequence). The CDR3, as DNA: TGTGCCAGCAGTGAGGGTAAACCCTCGGACTATGGCTACACCTTC. Its protein is CASSEGKPSDYGYTF.

V is TRBV4-3 and J is TRBJ2-4; TRBD2 matches at 7 bases. Germline-derived CDR1 and CDR2 are LGHNA and YSLEER. The CDR3 loop spans 17 amino acids. J was trimmed by 5 bases and V by 3 bases; bases with no gene match: 13. The CDR3 sequence is CASSHGLAEMGENIQYF. The CDR3 DNA reads as TGCGCCAGCAGCCACGGGCTAGCGGAGATGGGGGAAAACATTCAGTACTTC.

This clonotype has a handful of counts. The rearrangement joins TRBV5-1 to TRBJ2-6; D ambiguous. V lost 3 bases, J lost 0 bases, and 10 bases lay in between. Germline V gives CDR1 SGHRS, CDR2 YFSETQ. CDR3 size: 16 residues. CDR3 nucleotides: TGCGCCAGCAGCTCCTCGACCAACTCTGGGGCCAACGTCCTGACTTTC. Its translation: CASSSSTNSGANVLTF.

The V gene is TRBV4-2, the J gene TRBJ2-7, with D perhaps TRBD1 (5 bases). The CDR3 contains 15 residues. The V gene lost 1 base and the J gene lost 3 bases, with 13 bases spanning the gap. Looked up from germline, CDR1 is LGHNA and CDR2 is YNFKEQ. The CDR3 here is CASSQVIGAYYEQYF. The DNA of the CDR3 is TGTGCCAGCAGCCAAGTTATTGGGGCGTACTACGAGCAGTACTTC.

The V call is TRBV28, the J call TRBJ1-6, with D maybe TRBD1 (6 bases). Looked up from germline, CDR1 is MDHEN and CDR2 is SYDVKM. CDR3 size: 14 residues. Trimming pared 6 bases from V and 6 bases from J, leaving 12 bases between. The CDR3 region is CASSPVQGNSPLHF. The CDR3 DNA is TGTGCCAGCAGCCCTGTACAGGGTAATTCACCCCTCCACTTT.

This clonotype was counted a single time. The chain recombines TRBV6-2 or TRBV6-3 with TRBJ2-7; D possibly corresponds to TRBD2 (6 bases). The ends were cut back, 7 bases at V and 2 bases at J, with 12 bases in the middle. This CDR3 has 13 amino acids. CDR1 and CDR2 (germline): MNHEY, SVGEGT. The CDR3 nucleotides read TGTGCCAGCACGGGGGAGGTAACCTACGAGCAGTACTTC. Protein: CASTGEVTYEQYF.

The chain couples TRBV4-3 to TRBJ2-6; 9 bases match TRBD2. With 6 bases clipped from V and 0 bases from J, the junction kept 9 bases outside the gene matches. Germline CDR1 and CDR2: LGHNA and YSLEER. The CDR3 has 18 residues. The DNA for the CDR3 is TGCGCCAGCAGTACCCGGACTAGCGCCAACTCTGGGGCCAACGTCCTGACTTTC. Translated: CASSTRTSANSGANVLTF.

This clonotype showed up just a few times. J is TRBJ2-4 and V is TRBV14; no firm D call. This CDR3 comprises 15 residues. Germline V CDR1 and CDR2: SGHDN, FVKESK. Deletions cut 6 bases from V and 1 base from J, with 13 bases between. CDR3 coding DNA: TGTGCCAGCAGTCGGACGCTGGACGCCAAAAACATTCAGTACTTC. It specifies CASSRTLDAKNIQYF. The full variable domain, completed using reference TRBV14 and TRBJ2-4, is EAGVTQFPSHSVIEKGQTVTLRCDPISGHDNLYWYRRVMGKEIKFLLHFVKESKQDESGMPNNRFLAERTGGTYSTLKVQPAELEDSGVYFCASSRTLDAKNIQYFGAGTRLSVL.

This sequence joins TRBV10-1 and TRBJ2-7; no clear D gene. This CDR3 region has 13 residues. Germline V gene sequence: CDR1 WNHNN, CDR2 SYGVQD (reference sequence). Trimming pared 2 bases from V and 7 bases from J, leaving 12 bases between. The CDR3 is CASSEVPTREQYF. CDR3 DNA sequence: TGCGCCAGCAGTGAGGTTCCAACGAGAGAGCAGTACTTC.

Of note for this clonotype: An end of the junction does not agree with germline; a read error may underlie this. The V call is TRBV5-1, the J call TRBJ1-2; TRBD1 is a possible D gene (5 bases). Germline V gene data show CDR1 as SGHRS and CDR2 as YFSETQ. The CDR3 consists of 13 residues. CDR3 region: CTSTTQGLYGYTF. DNA for the CDR3: TGCACCAGCACAACCCAGGGTCTCTATGGCTACACCTTC. Full variable domain (rest looked up from reference TRBV5-1 and TRBJ1-2): KAGVTQTPRYLIKTRGQQVTLSCSPISGHRSVSWYQQTPGQGLQFLFEYFSETQRNKGNFPGRFSGRQFSNSRSEMNVSTLELGDSALYLCTSTTQGLYGYTFGSGTRLTVV.

The table lists this clonotype with many counts. Since a much larger clone is just one base distant, this may be a read error. V gene TRBV5-1 combines with J gene TRBJ2-1; 8 bases agree with TRBD2. TRBJ2-7 explains the end of the DNA better; the J call may be wrong. Germline loops: CDR1 SGHRS, CDR2 YFSETQ. The CDR3 sequence is 15 residues long. The CDR3 DNA is TGCGCCAGCAGCTTGGATAGCGGGACCTACAATGAGCAGTACTTC. Translating it yields CASSLDSGTYNEQYF.